Here is one TCR beta chain with its context. Its matching antigen is unknown. The data are from a study of cytomegalovirus exposure and HLA in healthy donors. Study-wide context: Under 85% of 398 genotyped donors fell in the Caucasian-associated ancestry cluster. Study-level findings and limits: A later look showed TCR association rates differing by HLA locus, highest for DRB1 and lowest for HLA-C. Analyses of presence/absence relied on an assumption of roughly uniform sequencing depth across donors.

In the PCR, 60 Vbeta and 13 Jbeta primers were used. Clones were read by immunoSEQ multiplex PCR, and TCRdb kept only the in-frame ones, dropping some. The profile shows just over 95,000 clones, roughly four fifths of them singletons. The V segment lost 2 bases and the J segment 8 bases; nucleotides outside the gene matches: 19. This CDR3 contains 19 residues. CDR1 SGHRS and CDR2 YFSETQ come from the germline V gene. This sequence was found in a human donor in good health. The sequenced sample consisted of PBMCs. The chain joins TRBV5-1 to TRBJ2-1; 10 bases match TRBD2. The CDR3 loop is CASSFGGLAEIPKGDEQFF. CDR3 nucleotides: TGCGCCAGCAGCTTCGGTGGACTAGCGGAAATACCAAAGGGGGATGAGCAGTTCTTC.